Listed here are 14 T cell receptor beta chains from one sample, sequenced in a study of vaccination and CD4 T cells after COVID-19. The Oncomine TCR Beta short-read assay generated sequence data from the DNA of cultured CD4+ T cells. TCRdb fed the PCR reads into MiXCR, producing one record per CDR3 protein. Counted here are around 19,000 distinct CDR3 sequences, over 75% occurring once; the ten biggest clones make up about 15%. Antigens for these TCRs are unknown. Treatment meaning: approximately 9-day PBMC culture with coronavirus spike peptide pools or control peptides (ViraFEST assay). This specimen was CD4+ T cells from blood, cultured in vitro, taken after SARS-CoV-2 vaccination. These receptors came from a human donor who received a COVID-19 vaccine.

This clonotype has only one observation. The rearrangement uses TRBV19 and TRBJ1-5; tentative D call: TRBD1 (5 bases). The germline V gene encodes CDR1 LNHDA and CDR2 SQIVND (reference sequence). The CDR3 has 16 residues. V lost 6 bases and J 0 bases, leaving 15 bases between the germline ends. The CDR3 nucleotides are TGTGCCAGTAGAAACCTACTTAGGGGTAGCAATCAGCCCCAGCATTTT. It codes for CASRNLLRGSNQPQHF.

The chain recombines TRBV6-1 with TRBJ1-5; D remains ambiguous. V gave up 10 bases and J gave up 0 bases, with 16 bases separating them. CDR3 length equals 15 residues. The germline CDR1 and CDR2 sequences are MNHNS and SASEGT. CDR3 coding DNA: TGTGCCACAGCGAAGAGAGACCCTAGCAATCAGCCCCAGCATTTT. Amino acid sequence: CATAKRDPSNQPQHF.

The CDR3 bases are TGTGCCAGCAGCCAAGACGACAGGGCCGAAGAGACCCAGTACTTC. This sequence encodes CASSQDDRAEETQYF. The gene calls are TRBV3-1 and TRBJ2-5, with TRBD1 matching over 7 bases. With 0 bases clipped from V and 3 bases from J, the junction kept 4 bases outside the gene matches. Germline-derived CDR1 and CDR2 are LGHDT and YNNKEL (reference sequence). This CDR3 contains 15 residues.

This clonotype was seen just once. The chain has TRBV12-3 or TRBV12-4 and TRBJ2-1; D possibly uses TRBD1 or TRBD2 (5 bases each). The CDR3 has 15 amino acids. Trimming took 9 bases from V and 9 from J, leaving 24 bases between them. CDR3 sequence reads: CASSISRDAAFEQFF. The CDR3 DNA follows: TGTGCCAGTAGTATATCGAGGGACGCCGCCTTTGAGCAGTTCTTC.

V is TRBV6-1 and J is TRBJ1-1; D may be TRBD1 (5 bases). The CDR3 contains 13 residues. Germline CDR1 reads MNHNS; CDR2 reads SASEGT. Trimming left V 6 bases short and J 0 bases short, with 8 bases between. Here the CDR3 reads CASRGTVNTEAFF. CDR3 nucleotides: TGTGCCAGCAGAGGGACCGTGAACACTGAAGCTTTCTTT.

The table lists this clonotype with a count of one. The chain links TRBV19 to TRBJ1-6; 11 bases align to TRBD1. This CDR3 region has 14 residues. Germline V gene lookup returns CDR1 LNHDA and CDR2 SQIVND (reference sequence). V dropped 6 bases and J dropped 7; count of bases not matched to a gene: 2. Here the CDR3 DNA reads TGTGCCAGTAGGGGACAGGGGGTGAATTCACCCCTCCACTTT. Its protein is CASRGQGVNSPLHF.

The chain joins TRBV19 to TRBJ1-3; 9 nucleotides agree with TRBD1. The CDR3 is 15 amino acids. Per germline, CDR1 LNHDA and CDR2 SQIVND (reference sequence). The V gene end was trimmed by 7 bases and the J gene end by 0 bases; junction bases not matched to a gene: 4. The CDR3 sequence: CASTKDRGSGNTIYF. CDR3 coding DNA: TGTGCCAGTACCAAGGACAGGGGCTCTGGAAACACCATATATTTT.

The chain recombines TRBV20-1 with TRBJ2-2, with D perhaps TRBD2 (5 bases). Germline-derived CDR1 and CDR2 are DFQATT and SNEGSKA (reference sequence). Trimming pared 5 bases from V and 3 bases from J, leaving 13 bases between. CDR3 size: 14 residues. CDR3 in amino acids: CSAYIGRDTGELFF. CDR3 nucleotide sequence: TGCAGTGCTTACATAGGGCGGGACACCGGGGAGCTGTTTTTT.

The J gene is TRBJ1-1, the V gene TRBV5-1; D may be TRBD1 (6 bases). The CDR3 sequence is 14 residues long. Trimming pared 4 bases from V and 3 bases from J, leaving 13 bases between. Germline V CDR1 and CDR2: SGHRS, YFSETQ. The CDR3 sequence is CASSPRGGDTEAFF. The CDR3 bases are TGCGCCAGCAGCCCCAGGGGAGGAGACACTGAAGCTTTCTTT.

V gene TRBV6-1 combines with J gene TRBJ1-2, with D possibly being TRBD1 (5 bases). V lost 1 base and J lost 5, with 17 bases in between. Germline loops: CDR1 MNHNS, CDR2 SASEGT. CDR3 length equals 16 residues. The CDR3, as DNA: TGTGCCAGCAGTGAAGAGGGCAGGTGGGACGGGTATGGCTACACCTTC. This codes for CASSEEGRWDGYGYTF.

This clonotype appeared once. V is TRBV19 and J is TRBJ2-1, with D hard to call. The CDR3 is 14 amino acids. Germline assignment: CDR1 LNHDA and CDR2 SQIVND (reference sequence). The V and J ends lost 4 bases and 7 bases respectively, with 14 bases between them. CDR3 loop: CASSTGGGWNEQFF. CDR3 DNA: TGTGCCAGTAGTACGGGTGGCGGTTGGAATGAGCAGTTCTTC.

This clonotype was seen only a few times. The chain employs TRBV6-5 and TRBJ2-7, with 7 bases fitting TRBD1. CDR3 length: 17 residues. Unmatched junction bases numbered 13, after V lost 4 bases and J lost 1 base. Germline V gives CDR1 MNHEY, CDR2 SVGAGI. CDR3 in DNA: TGTGCCAGCAGTTCGGGGTTTACAGGGGCTCGGTCCTACGAGCAGTACTTC. Encoded protein: CASSSGFTGARSYEQYF.

The V call is TRBV12-3 or TRBV12-4, the J call TRBJ2-2; D assignment may be TRBD1 or TRBD2 (5 bases each). The CDR3 has 17 residues. Trimming left V 5 bases short and J 8 bases short, with 24 bases between. CDR3 sequence reads: CASSNPSRGIVAGELFF. CDR3 DNA: TGTGCCAGCAGTAACCCGTCCCGGGGCATCGTAGCTGGGGAGCTGTTTTTT.

The J gene is TRBJ2-5, the V gene TRBV7-8, with 13 bases matching TRBD2. Germline V CDR1 and CDR2: SGHVS, FQNEAQ. The length of the CDR3 is 16 residues. Germline trimming cut 4 bases from V and 5 bases from J; bases unmatched to any gene: 7. CDR3 sequence (DNA): TGTGCCAGCAGCTCTAGGACTAGCGGGGGAGGGGAGACCCAGTACTTC. It translates to CASSSRTSGGGETQYF.